The clone carrying this T cell receptor (beta chain) has ten or more counts. The data were obtained in a study of T cells in Graves' hyperthyroidism and ophthalmopathy. V lost 4 bases and J lost 9; bases outside the gene matches: 12. The CDR3 is 15 residues long. CDR1 MDHEN and CDR2 SYDVKM come from the germline V gene. The investigators amplified TCR beta CDR3 regions from RNA transcripts. Primed by the HTBI set, a first-round RT-PCR was run on the TCR CDR3. TCRdb ran MiXCR on the multiplex PCR reads and lists one entry per CDR3 protein. The repertoire holds a few hundred thousand distinct CDR3 sequences, with roughly 14% as singletons.

This TCR was sampled from a woman in her twenties or thirties with Graves' hyperthyroidism. The sequenced material came from blood. J is TRBJ2-1 and V is TRBV28, with 7 bases identical to TRBD2. For the CDR3, the DNA is TGTGCCAGCAGTTCCCGGGACTACGGGCAGAGTGAGCAGTTCTTC. Translated: CASSSRDYGQSEQFF.